By share, the clone carrying this T cell receptor beta chain counts as medium-sized. CDR3 size: 13 residues. V was cut by 1 base and J by 3 bases, with 4 bases left in between. Germline V gene sequence: CDR1 LNHDA, CDR2 SQIVND (reference sequence). This entry belongs to a study of OX40 agonist ivuxolimab in advanced cancers. The protocol was immunoSEQ multiplex PCR, while the TCRdb copy is restricted to in-frame clones and leaves out a portion. The sample consists of 68,000 or so clones, roughly 85% of them appearing once. The sequence was obtained from an adult with an advanced solid tumor such as melanoma, head and neck, liver or kidney cancer. The chain is built from TRBV19 and TRBJ1-5; no firm D call. Sequenced here: CD4+ or CD8+ T cells sorted from blood, sampled in a trial of the OX40 agonist ivuxolimab. This CDR3 is CASSIGANQPQHF. CDR3 coding DNA: TGTGCCAGTAGTATAGGGGCCAATCAGCCCCAGCATTTT.